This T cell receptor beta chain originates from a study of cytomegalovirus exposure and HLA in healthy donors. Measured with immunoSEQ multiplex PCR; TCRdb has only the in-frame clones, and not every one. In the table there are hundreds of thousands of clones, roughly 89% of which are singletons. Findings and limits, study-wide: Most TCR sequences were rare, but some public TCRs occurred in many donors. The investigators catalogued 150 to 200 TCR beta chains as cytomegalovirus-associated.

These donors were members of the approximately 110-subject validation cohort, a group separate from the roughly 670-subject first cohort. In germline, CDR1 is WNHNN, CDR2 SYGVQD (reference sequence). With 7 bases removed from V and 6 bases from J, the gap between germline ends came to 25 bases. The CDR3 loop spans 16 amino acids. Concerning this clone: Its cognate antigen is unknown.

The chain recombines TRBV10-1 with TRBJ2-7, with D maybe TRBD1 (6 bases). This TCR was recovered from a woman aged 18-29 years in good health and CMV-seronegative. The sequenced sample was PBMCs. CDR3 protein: CASTRKQGFIFSEQYF. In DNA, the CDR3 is TGCGCCAGCACACGGAAACAGGGTTTTATCTTCTCCGAGCAGTACTTC.